This T cell receptor (beta chain) emerged from a study of post-analysis software for immune sequencing data (dated by TCRdb to between 2014 and 2016). In the study overall: Disease courses on record covered relapsing-remitting, secondary progressive and progressive-relapsing multiple sclerosis, though some patients had no subtype annotation. A subset of samples was prepared in parallel using single-end sample barcoding, then pooled and co-amplified after Illumina adapter ligation. Patient repertoires were compared against about twelve previously published healthy control repertoires from donors aged 6 to 25 years. Here is what the overall study found, with its caveats: Compared with controls, multiple sclerosis patients had significantly lower normalized Chao1 diversity, a finding suggesting substantial peripheral T-cell clonal expansion. Patients showed significantly higher frequencies than controls for a handful of TRBV segments, among them TRBV5-6, TRBV5-1 and TRBV20-1. The multiple sclerosis patient group was slightly younger than the control group. Direct clustering with F measure showed strong co-clustering of samples prepared in the same batch, prompting a batch-effect correction.

The library was produced with PCR. The instrument given in TCRdb is Illumina HiSeq 2500. To reduce PCR and sequencing biases, unique molecular identifiers were incorporated into the TCR beta cDNA libraries. Per 1 to 10 million input T cells, approximately 500,000 cDNA molecules were obtained, such that each molecule approximated one T cell. The same protocol used for the earlier healthy control dataset was applied to prepare and sequence the patient libraries. Within a given batch, samples were prepared together, multiplexed and sequenced on the same HiSeq lane. The study's processing was this. MIGEC handled the raw barcoded reads, throwing out single-read molecular identifier groups before consensus assembly and CDR3 extraction. Clonotype tables were post-analysed with VDJtools, normalizing diversity by down-sampling all datasets to the smallest sample size. Repertoire overlap clustering matched CDR3 amino acid but not nucleotide sequences to correct batch-related cross-sample contamination. TCRdb trimmed public reads at Q25 via fastp, called clones via MiXCR and kept in-frame beta chains. For every CDR3 protein sequence, its rows merge into one entry that carries the most common genes and DNA. TCRdb, rather than the study authors, made the V and J calls. The sample data list hundreds of thousands of distinct CDR3 sequences, and about 32% of these were observed just once. The ten largest make up roughly 0.53% of the sample.

This clonotype occurred a few times. Which antigen it targets is not known. Per-base quality was not reported, and no clone a single base away is much larger than it. CDR1 is given as SQVTM and CDR2 as ANQGSEA, both from the germline V gene. The CDR3 measures 14 amino acids from cysteine to phenylalanine. This entry keeps only the CDR3 DNA: 42 bases, framed from base 1. The V end loses 7 bases and the J end loses 1 base, and a stretch of 16 bases separates them. To demonstrate the VDJtools post-analysis software, TCR beta repertoires were profiled from the peripheral blood of more than 10 young patients with multiple sclerosis. The patients with multiple sclerosis were children and adolescents between roughly 6 and 17 years of age.

The receptor chain draws on TRBV29-1 and TRBJ1-1; a tentative D match to TRBD1 spans 5 bases. Sequences were obtained from blood. This TCR was recovered from a girl between 5 and 17 years old with multiple sclerosis. This receptor carries the CDR3 CSAGPGQANTEAFF. The sequence in DNA is TGCAGCGCCGGGCCTGGACAAGCGAACACTGAAGCTTTCTTT.